The entry below gives a single T cell receptor beta chain sequence along with its context. The antigen is not known. The data belong to a study of OX40 agonist ivuxolimab in advanced cancers. Study-wide points: CD8+ T cells showed, on average, more clonal expansion than CD4+ cells.

The length of the CDR3 is 17 residues. V was clipped by 0 bases and J by 4 bases, with 13 bases between them. Germline V CDR1 and CDR2: LNHNV, YYDKDF (reference sequence). Some clones are missing from TCRdb's copy, which holds only in-frame ones; the method was immunoSEQ multiplex PCR. This sample has about 63,000 clones; around 89% occur once, and the top ten carry roughly 10%. The chain joins TRBV15 to TRBJ1-6, with D possibly matching TRBD1 (5 bases). The sequencing here drew on CD4+ or CD8+ T cells sorted from blood, taken in a trial of the OX40 agonist ivuxolimab. The TCR was taken from an adult with an advanced solid tumor such as melanoma, head and neck, liver or kidney cancer. CDR3 loop: CATSRERVGAYNSPLHF. The CDR3 DNA reads as TGTGCCACCAGCAGAGAACGAGTCGGGGCGTATAATTCACCCCTCCACTTT.